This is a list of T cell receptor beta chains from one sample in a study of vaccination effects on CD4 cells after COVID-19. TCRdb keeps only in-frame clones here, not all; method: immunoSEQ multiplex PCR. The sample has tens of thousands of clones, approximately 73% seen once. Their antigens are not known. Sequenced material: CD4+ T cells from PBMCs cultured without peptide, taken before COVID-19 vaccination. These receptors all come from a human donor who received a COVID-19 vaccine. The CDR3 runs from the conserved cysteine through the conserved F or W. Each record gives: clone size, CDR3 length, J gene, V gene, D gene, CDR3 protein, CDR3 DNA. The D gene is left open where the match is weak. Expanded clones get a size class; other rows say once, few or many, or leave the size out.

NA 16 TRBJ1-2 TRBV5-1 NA CASSLARAGGGYGYTF TGCGCCAGCAGCTTGGCCAGGGCAGGAGGGGGCTATGGCTACACCTTC
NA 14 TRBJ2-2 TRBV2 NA CASSDRTNTGELFF TGTGCCAGCAGTGACAGAACGAACACCGGGGAGCTGTTTTTT
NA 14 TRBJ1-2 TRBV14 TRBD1 CASSRDRGNYGYTF TGTGCCAGCAGTCGGGACAGGGGCAACTATGGCTACACCTTC
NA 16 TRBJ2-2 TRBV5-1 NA CASSFWEQGNTGELFF TGCGCCAGCAGCTTTTGGGAGCAGGGGAACACCGGGGAGCTGTTTTTT
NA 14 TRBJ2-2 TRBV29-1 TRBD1 CSALDRGIGGELFF TGCAGCGCACTCGACAGGGGGATTGGCGGGGAGCTGTTTTTT
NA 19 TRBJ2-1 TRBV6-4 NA CASSDSTPPESPIYNEQFF TGTGCCAGCAGTGACTCGACCCCCCCCGAGAGCCCTATTTACAATGAGCAGTTCTTC
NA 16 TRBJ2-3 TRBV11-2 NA CASSLGPERGRDTQYF TGTGCCAGCAGCTTAGGCCCCGAACGGGGAAGGGATACGCAGTATTTT
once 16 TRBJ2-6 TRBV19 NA CASSPDRTSGANVLTF TGTGCCAGTAGCCCCGACAGGACCTCTGGGGCCAACGTCCTGACTTTC
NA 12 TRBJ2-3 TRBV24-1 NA CATSDSTDTQYF TGTGCCACCAGTGATTCCACAGATACGCAGTATTTT
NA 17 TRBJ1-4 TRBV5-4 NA CASSLAGEAFSNEKLFF TGTGCCAGCAGCTTGGCCGGGGAGGCCTTCTCTAATGAAAAACTGTTTTTT
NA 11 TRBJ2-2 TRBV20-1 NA CSAKGNGELFF TGCAGTGCTAAGGGGAACGGGGAGCTGTTTTTT
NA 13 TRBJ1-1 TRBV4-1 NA CASGYTGNTEAFF TGCGCCAGCGGATATACGGGCAACACTGAAGCTTTCTTT
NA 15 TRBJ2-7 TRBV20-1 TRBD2 CSASPLSGVNYEQYF TGCAGTGCTAGTCCCCTTAGCGGGGTGAACTACGAGCAGTACTTC
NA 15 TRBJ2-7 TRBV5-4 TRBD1 CASSSTGQSSYEQYF TGTGCCAGCAGCTCGACAGGGCAAAGCTCCTACGAGCAGTACTTC
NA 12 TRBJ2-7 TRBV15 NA CATSRDKSQQYF TGTGCCACCAGCAGAGATAAGTCTCAGCAGTACTTC
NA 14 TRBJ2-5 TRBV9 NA CASSLGEADRTLHF TGTGCCAGCAGCTTAGGAGAGGCAGACAGGACCTTGCACTTC
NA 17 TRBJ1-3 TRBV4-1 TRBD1 CASSQPGQGVAGNTIYF TGCGCCAGCAGCCAACCCGGACAGGGAGTGGCTGGAAACACCATATATTTT
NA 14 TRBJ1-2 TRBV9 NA CASSIELGGYGYTF TGTGCCAGCAGCATAGAGCTAGGGGGCTATGGCTACACCTTC
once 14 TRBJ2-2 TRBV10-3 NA CAISMAANTGELFF TGTGCCATCAGCATGGCGGCGAACACCGGGGAGCTGTTTTTT
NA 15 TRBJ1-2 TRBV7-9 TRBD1 CASSFETGLGYGYTF TGTGCCAGCAGCTTTGAGACAGGGTTGGGCTATGGCTACACCTTC
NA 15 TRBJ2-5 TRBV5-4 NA CASSVQAEYQETQYF TGTGCCAGCAGCGTTCAGGCGGAGTACCAAGAGACCCAGTACTTC
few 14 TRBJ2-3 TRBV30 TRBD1 CAWSKGAGLDTQYF TGTGCCTGGAGTAAGGGGGCAGGTCTCGATACGCAGTATTTT
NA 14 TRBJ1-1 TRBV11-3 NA CASSLGGKNTEAFF TGTGCCAGCAGCTTAGGCGGTAAGAACACTGAAGCTTTCTTT
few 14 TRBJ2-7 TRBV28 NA CASRKAGEWNEQYF TGTGCCAGCAGAAAGGCCGGGGAATGGAACGAGCAGTACTTC
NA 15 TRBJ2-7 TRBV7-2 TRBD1 CASSLPDRGFYEQYF TGTGCCAGCAGCCTTCCGGACAGGGGGTTCTACGAGCAGTACTTC
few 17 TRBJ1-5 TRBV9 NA CASSVGPGVYSNQPQHF TGTGCCAGCAGCGTAGGTCCTGGGGTCTATAGCAATCAGCCCCAGCATTTT
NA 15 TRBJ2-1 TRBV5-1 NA CASSPGLTANNEQFF TGCGCCAGCAGCCCCGGTTTGACAGCGAACAATGAGCAGTTCTTC
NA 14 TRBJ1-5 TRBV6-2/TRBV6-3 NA CASTPGASNQPQHF TGTGCCAGCACCCCCGGGGCAAGCAATCAGCCCCAGCATTTT
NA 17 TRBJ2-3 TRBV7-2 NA CASSLSPHRGREDTQYF TGTGCCAGCAGCTTATCCCCCCACCGGGGGAGAGAGGATACGCAGTATTTT
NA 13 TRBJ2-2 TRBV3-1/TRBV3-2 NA CASSLRGAGELFF TGTGCCAGCAGCCTAAGGGGGGCCGGGGAGCTGTTTTTT
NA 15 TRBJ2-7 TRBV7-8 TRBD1 CASSLEGTGSLEQYF TGTGCCAGCAGCTTAGAGGGGACAGGGTCCCTCGAGCAGTACTTC
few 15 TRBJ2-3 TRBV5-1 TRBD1 CASSPDRATPDTQYF TGCGCCAGCAGTCCCGACAGGGCCACTCCAGATACGCAGTATTTT
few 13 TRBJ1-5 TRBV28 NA CASSPGVNQPQHF TGTGCCAGCAGCCCAGGGGTCAATCAGCCCCAGCATTTT
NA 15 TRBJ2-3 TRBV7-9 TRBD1 CASSLGDRDGDTQYF TGTGCCAGCAGCTTAGGGGACAGGGACGGAGATACGCAGTATTTT
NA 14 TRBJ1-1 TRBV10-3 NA CAIRSGAKNTEAFF TGTGCCATCAGATCCGGGGCGAAGAACACTGAAGCTTTCTTT
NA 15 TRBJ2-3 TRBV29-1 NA CSVEEPDNARDTQYF TGCAGCGTTGAAGAACCCGATAATGCTAGGGATACGCAGTATTTT
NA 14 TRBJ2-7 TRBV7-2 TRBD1 CASRKGQGYGEQYF TGTGCCAGCAGGAAGGGACAGGGCTATGGCGAGCAGTACTTC
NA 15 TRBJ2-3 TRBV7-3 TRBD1 CASSPQGTGTDTQYF TGTGCCAGCAGCCCCCAGGGGACAGGGACAGATACGCAGTATTTT
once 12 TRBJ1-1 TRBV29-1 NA CSVGNLNTEAFF TGCAGCGTTGGAAACCTGAACACTGAAGCTTTCTTT
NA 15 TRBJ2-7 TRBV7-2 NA CASSLGPRAGREQYF TGTGCCAGCAGCTTAGGCCCCAGGGCCGGGCGCGAGCAGTACTTC
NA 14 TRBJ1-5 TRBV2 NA CASSESNALRPQHF TGTGCCAGCAGTGAATCGAACGCCTTACGGCCCCAGCATTTT
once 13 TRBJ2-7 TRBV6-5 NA CASQRGAGASQYF TGTGCCAGCCAACGGGGGGCAGGGGCGTCGCAGTACTTC
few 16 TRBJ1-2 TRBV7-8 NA CASSLVPRDGSYGYTF TGTGCCAGCAGCTTAGTGCCCCGGGACGGAAGCTATGGCTACACCTTC
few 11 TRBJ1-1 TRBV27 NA CASREGTEAFF TGTGCCAGCAGGGAGGGAACTGAAGCTTTCTTT
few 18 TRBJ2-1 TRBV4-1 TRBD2 CASSQDGSMLGGYDEQFF TGCGCCAGCAGCCAAGACGGTTCGATGTTGGGGGGGTACGATGAGCAGTTCTTC
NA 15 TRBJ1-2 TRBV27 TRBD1 CASSLDRASNYGYTF TGTGCCAGCAGTTTGGACAGGGCTTCTAACTATGGCTACACCTTC
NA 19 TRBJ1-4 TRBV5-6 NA CASSLAGSVQFATNEKLFF TGTGCCAGCAGCTTGGCGGGCAGCGTTCAATTTGCAACTAATGAAAAACTGTTTTTT
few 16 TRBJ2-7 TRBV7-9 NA CASSPQGAGGYYEQYF TGTGCCAGCAGCCCACAAGGAGCCGGGGGTTATTACGAGCAGTACTTC